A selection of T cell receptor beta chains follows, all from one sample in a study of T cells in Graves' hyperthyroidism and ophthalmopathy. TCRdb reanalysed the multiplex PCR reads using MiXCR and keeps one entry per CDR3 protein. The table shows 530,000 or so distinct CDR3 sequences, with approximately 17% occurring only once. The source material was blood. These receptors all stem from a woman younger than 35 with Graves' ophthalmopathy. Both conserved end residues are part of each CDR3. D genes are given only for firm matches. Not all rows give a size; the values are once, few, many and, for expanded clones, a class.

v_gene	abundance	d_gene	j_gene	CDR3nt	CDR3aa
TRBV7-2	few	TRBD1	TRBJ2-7	TGTGCCAGCAGCCAAGGACAGGAAAACTCCTACGAGCAGTACTTC	CASSQGQENSYEQYF
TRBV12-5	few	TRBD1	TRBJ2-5	TGTGCTAGTGGGGAAGGGGGCGGAAGGGAGACCCAGTACTTC	CASGEGGGRETQYF
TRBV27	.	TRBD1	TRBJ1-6	TGTGCCAGCACCTGGACAGGTCCCAATTCACCCCTCCACTTT	CASTWTGPNSPLHF
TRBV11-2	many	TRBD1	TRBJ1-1	TGTGCCAGCAGCTCGGACAGGGGGCTTGTCACTGAAGCTTTCTTT	CASSSDRGLVTEAFF
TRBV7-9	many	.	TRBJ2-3	TGTGCCAGCAGCTCAACCCTAAAAACAGATACGCAGTATTTT	CASSSTLKTDTQYF
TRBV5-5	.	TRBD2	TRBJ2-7	TGTGCCAGCAGCCGATCCCGGACTAGCCTCTACGAGCAGTACTTC	CASSRSRTSLYEQYF
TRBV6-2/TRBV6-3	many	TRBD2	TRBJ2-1	TGTGCCAGCAGCCACCGGGAGGGCCGCTACAATGAGCAGTTCTTC	CASSHREGRYNEQFF
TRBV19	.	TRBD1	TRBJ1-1	TGTGCCATTAGGACCGGGACAGTGAACACTGAAGCTTTCTTT	CAIRTGTVNTEAFF
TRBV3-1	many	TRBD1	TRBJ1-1	TGTGCCAGCAGCGTCGTAGGGACAGGGAGGACTGAAGCTTTCTTT	CASSVVGTGRTEAFF
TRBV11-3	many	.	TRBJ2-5	TGTGCCAGCAGCCCGCCAGGGACGGAGACCCAGTACTTC	CASSPPGTETQYF
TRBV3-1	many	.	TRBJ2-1	TGTGCCAGCAGCCCGCAGGGCTACCAGGTGGACAATGAGCAGTTCTTC	CASSPQGYQVDNEQFF
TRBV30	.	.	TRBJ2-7	TGTGCCTGGAGGCTGGACCCGGCTGGCGAGCAGTACTTC	CAWRLDPAGEQYF
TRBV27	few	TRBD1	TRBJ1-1	TGTGCCAGCAGTACACAGGGGGTCGGGATCACTGAAGCTTTCTTT	CASSTQGVGITEAFF
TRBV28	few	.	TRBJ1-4	TGTGCCAGCAGTTCAACCGGGACCGGGAAGGAAAAACTGTTTTTT	CASSSTGTGKEKLFF
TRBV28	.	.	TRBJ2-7	TGTGCCAGCAGTTTGTCCCGTTGGGGGGCTGGCTACGAGCAGTACTTC	CASSLSRWGAGYEQYF
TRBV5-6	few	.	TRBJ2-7	TGTGCCAGCAGCTGGGACCGGGGGATCTACGAGCAGTACTTC	CASSWDRGIYEQYF
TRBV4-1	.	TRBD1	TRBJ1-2	TGCGCCAGCAGCCAAGAGAAAGGGGGACAGAACTATGGCTACACCTTC	CASSQEKGGQNYGYTF
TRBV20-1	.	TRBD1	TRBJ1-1	TGCAGTGCTACAGGGGGCATGTCAAGGAACACTGAAGCTTTCTTT	CSATGGMSRNTEAFF
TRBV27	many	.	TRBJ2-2	TGTGCCAGCACGCGTCAGGGGACCACCGGGGAGCTGTTTTTT	CASTRQGTTGELFF
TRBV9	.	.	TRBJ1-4	TGTGCCAGCAGCGTTGGTCTTGTAAGCACGGTGAGCGGTGAAAAACTGTTTTTT	CASSVGLVSTVSGEKLFF
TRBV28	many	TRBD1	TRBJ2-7	TGTGCCAGCAGCAACTCCCAGGGGGCTCGCTACGAGCAGTACTTC	CASSNSQGARYEQYF
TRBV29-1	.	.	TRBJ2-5	TGCAGCGTTGGTTTTAGGGGTCTCCAAGAGACCCAGTACTTC	CSVGFRGLQETQYF
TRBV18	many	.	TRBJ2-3	TGTGCCAGCTCACCAAACTCTGGAGATACGCAGTATTTT	CASSPNSGDTQYF
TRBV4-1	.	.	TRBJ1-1	TGCGCCAGCAGCATGCCACAGGCTAATGAAGCTTTCTTT	CASSMPQANEAFF
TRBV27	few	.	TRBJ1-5	TGTGCCAGCAGTCTTAGGGTCCCCGGGCAGCCCCAGCATTTT	CASSLRVPGQPQHF
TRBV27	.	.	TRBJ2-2	TGTGCCAGCAGTTTCGGCCAGCCGCGGGAGCTGTTTTTT	CASSFGQPRELFF
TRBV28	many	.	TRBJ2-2	TGTGCCAGCAGTCCGAGGATGCCCGGGGAGCTGTTTTTT	CASSPRMPGELFF
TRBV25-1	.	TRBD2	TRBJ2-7	TGTGCCAGCAGTCCCATCGGGACTAGCCTAGGCGAGCAGTACTTC	CASSPIGTSLGEQYF
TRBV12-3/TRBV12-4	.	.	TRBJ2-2	TGTGCCAGCAGTTTAGTCAGGGCCGGCACCGGGGAGCTGTTTTTT	CASSLVRAGTGELFF
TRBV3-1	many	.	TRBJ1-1	TGTGCCAGCAGCCAAAGGATGCGGAACACTGAAGCTTTCTTT	CASSQRMRNTEAFF
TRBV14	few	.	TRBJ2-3	TGTGCCAGCAACCAGGGGGGCCCAGATACGCAGTATTTT	CASNQGGPDTQYF
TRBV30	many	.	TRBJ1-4	TGTGCCTGGAGGAGGATGGGGGGAGAGGAAAAACTGTTTTTT	CAWRRMGGEEKLFF
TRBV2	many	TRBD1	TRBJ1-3	TGTGCCAGCAGACAGGGGGCGAGAGGAAACACCATATATTTT	CASRQGARGNTIYF
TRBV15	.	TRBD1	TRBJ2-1	TGTGCCACCAGCAGGGATGGCGGACAGGGTGAAGAGGGGGTGCAGTTCTTC	CATSRDGGQGEEGVQFF
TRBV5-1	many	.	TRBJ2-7	TGCGCCAGCAGCTTAGTTGCGGGTGCGCGCGAGCAGTACTTC	CASSLVAGAREQYF
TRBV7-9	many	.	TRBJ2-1	TGTGCCAGCAGTCGTGGCGGGACATACAATGAGCAGTTCTTC	CASSRGGTYNEQFF
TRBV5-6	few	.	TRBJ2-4	TGTGCCAGCACCTGGGGTCCGGGAAACATTCAGTACTTC	CASTWGPGNIQYF
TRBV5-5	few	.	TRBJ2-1	TGTGCCAGCAGCTTGACCCCCAGGGATGAGCAGTTCTTC	CASSLTPRDEQFF
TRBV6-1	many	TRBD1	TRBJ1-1	TGTGCCAGCAGTAAGACAGGGAATAAGAACACTGAAGCTTTCTTT	CASSKTGNKNTEAFF
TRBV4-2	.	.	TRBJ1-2	TGTGCCAGCAGCCAAGTACGAGGGAACTATGGCTACACCTTC	CASSQVRGNYGYTF
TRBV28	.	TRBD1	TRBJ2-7	TGTGCCAGCAGTTTGATTGGGTGGACAGGGAGTAACGAGCAGTACTTC	CASSLIGWTGSNEQYF
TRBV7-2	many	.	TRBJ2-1	TGTGCCAGCAGCTTAGCGGACAATCGGCCCTACAATGAGCAGTTCTTC	CASSLADNRPYNEQFF
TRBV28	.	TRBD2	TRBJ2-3	TGTGCCAGCAGTTTCCCCGATTTAGCGGGAACAGATACGCAGTATTTT	CASSFPDLAGTDTQYF
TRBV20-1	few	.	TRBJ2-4	TGCAGTGCTAGAATAAACATTCAGTACTTC	CSARINIQYF
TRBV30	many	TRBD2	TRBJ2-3	TGTGCCTGGCTAGCGGGAGGCCTGCTGGATACGCAGTATTTT	CAWLAGGLLDTQYF
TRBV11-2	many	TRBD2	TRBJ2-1	TGTGCCAGCAGCCCGACTAGCGGGAGGGGATACAATGAGCAGTTCTTC	CASSPTSGRGYNEQFF
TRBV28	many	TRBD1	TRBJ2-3	TGTGCCAGCAATGACAGGGTGACAGATACGCAGTATTTT	CASNDRVTDTQYF
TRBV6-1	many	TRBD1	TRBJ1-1	TGTGCCAGCGCCGGACAGGGGGCACCTAACACTGAAGCTTTCTTT	CASAGQGAPNTEAFF
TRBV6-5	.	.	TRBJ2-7	TGTGCCAGCAGTTATGGGGCGGCCGGGCTGTACGAGCAGTACTTC	CASSYGAAGLYEQYF
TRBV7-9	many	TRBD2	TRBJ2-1	TGTGCCAGCAGCTCGACTAGCGGGAGCCACAATGAGCAGTTCTTC	CASSSTSGSHNEQFF
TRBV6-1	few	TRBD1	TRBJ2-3	TGTGCCAGCAGTGATAGGGATTGGGACAGGGGGCGAACAGATACGCAGTATTTT	CASSDRDWDRGRTDTQYF
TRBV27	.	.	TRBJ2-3	TGTGCCAGCAGTTTATCAGGGCCGCTCACAGATACGCAGTATTTT	CASSLSGPLTDTQYF
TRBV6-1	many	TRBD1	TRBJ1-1	TGTGCCAGCAGTGACCCGACAGGGCTAACTGAAGCTTTCTTT	CASSDPTGLTEAFF
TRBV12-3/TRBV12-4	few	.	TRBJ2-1	TGTGCCAGCAGTTTTGTATACAATGAGCGGTTCTTC	CASSFVYNERFF
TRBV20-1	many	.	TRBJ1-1	TGCAGTGCTAGGCGTCGGGGTGAAGCTTTCTTT	CSARRRGEAFF
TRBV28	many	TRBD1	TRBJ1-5	TGTGCCAGCAGTACCGGGACAGGGGATGAGAGCAATCAGCCCCAGCATTTT	CASSTGTGDESNQPQHF
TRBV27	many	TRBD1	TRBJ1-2	TGTGCCAGCAGTTTATCAGGGGGCAACTATGGCTACACCTTC	CASSLSGGNYGYTF
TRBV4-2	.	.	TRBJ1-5	TGTGCCAGCAGCCTAGCTTGGAACAGCAATCAGCCCCAGCATTTT	CASSLAWNSNQPQHF
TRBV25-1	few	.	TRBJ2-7	TGTGCCAGCAGTAACACTAAGGGAAATTACGAGCAGTACTTC	CASSNTKGNYEQYF